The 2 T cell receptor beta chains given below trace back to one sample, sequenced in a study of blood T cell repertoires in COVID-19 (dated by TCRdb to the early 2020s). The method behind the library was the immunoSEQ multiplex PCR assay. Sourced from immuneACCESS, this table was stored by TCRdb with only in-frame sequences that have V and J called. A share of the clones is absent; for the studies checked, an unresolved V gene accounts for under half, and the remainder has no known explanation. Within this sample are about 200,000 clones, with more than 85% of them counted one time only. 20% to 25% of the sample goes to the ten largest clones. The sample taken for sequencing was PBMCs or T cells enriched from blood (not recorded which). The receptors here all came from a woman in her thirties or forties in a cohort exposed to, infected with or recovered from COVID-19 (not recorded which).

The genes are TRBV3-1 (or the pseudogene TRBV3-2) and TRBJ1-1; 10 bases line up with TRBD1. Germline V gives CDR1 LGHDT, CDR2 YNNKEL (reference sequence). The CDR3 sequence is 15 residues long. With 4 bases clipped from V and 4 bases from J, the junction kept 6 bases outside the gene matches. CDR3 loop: CASSRSGQGSTEAFF. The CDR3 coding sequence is TGTGCCAGCAGCCGTTCGGGACAGGGGAGCACTGAAGCTTTCTTT.

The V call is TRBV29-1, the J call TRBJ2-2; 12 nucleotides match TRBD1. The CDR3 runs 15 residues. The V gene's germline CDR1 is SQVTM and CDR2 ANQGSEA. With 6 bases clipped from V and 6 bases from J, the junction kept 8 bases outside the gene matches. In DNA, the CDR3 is TGCAGCGTCTCAGGAGGGACAGGGGGCTCCGGGGAGCTGTTTTTT. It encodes CSVSGGTGGSGELFF.